Following are 3 T cell receptor beta chains from one sample sequenced in a study of blood T cell repertoires in COVID-19. This table comes from immunoSEQ multiplex PCR, and its TCRdb copy is limited to in-frame clones, with some not included. Here the sample spans roughly 230,000 clones, about 85% being singletons. Sample: peripheral blood. The receptors derive from a woman aged 80 or older with COVID-19, enrolled during active disease.

V and J are TRBV19 and TRBJ1-5; D is perhaps TRBD1 (5 bases). The length of the CDR3 is 13 residues. CDR1 is LNHDA and CDR2 is SQIVND in the germline V gene (reference sequence). V shed 8 bases and J shed 0 bases, with 8 bases lying between them. Written as DNA, the CDR3 is TGTGCCAGTGGACATAATAGCAATCAGCCCCAGCATTTT. Translating it yields CASGHNSNQPQHF. The variable domain in full, completed from reference TRBV19 and TRBJ1-5, reads DGGITQSPKYLFRKEGQNVTLSCEQNLNHDAMYWYRQDPGQGLRLIYYSQIVNDFQKGDIAEGYSVSREKKESFPLTVTSAQKNPTAFYLCASGHNSNQPQHFGDGTRLSIL.

The chain is built from TRBV5-4 and TRBJ2-3, with D maybe TRBD2 (5 bases). Germline CDR1 is SGHNT and CDR2 is YYREEE (reference sequence). This CDR3 is 14 amino acids long. V lost 0 bases to trimming and J lost 2 bases, with 7 bases between them. CDR3 loop: CASSLGRDTDTQYF. In DNA, the CDR3 is TGTGCCAGCAGCTTGGGACGGGACACAGATACGCAGTATTTT.

The V and J genes are TRBV4-3 and TRBJ2-4; perhaps TRBD2 as D (7 bases). Germline-derived CDR1 and CDR2 are LGHNA and YSLEER. V was shortened by 0 bases and J by 4 bases, with 13 bases between the two germline ends. The CDR3 is made up of 16 amino acids. This chain's CDR3 is CASSQERGPGKNIQYF. CDR3 nucleotide sequence: TGCGCCAGCAGCCAAGAGCGGGGGCCAGGGAAAAACATTCAGTACTTC.